This T cell receptor (beta chain) is drawn from a study of post-analysis software for immune sequencing data. Study observations and caveats: Patients used several TRBV segments, including TRBV5-6, TRBV5-1 and TRBV20-1, more often than controls. People with multiple sclerosis had a significantly lower normalized Chao1 diversity than controls did.

The CDR3 covers 16 residues. V trimming: 0 bases; J trimming: 7 bases; junction bases outside the gene matches: 9. Per the germline V gene, CDR1 is SGHRS and CDR2 is YFSETQ. Concerning this clonotype itself: Its antigen is not known.

Unique-molecular-identifier-tagged TCR beta cDNA libraries were used. TCRdb ran MiXCR on the PCR reads and lists one entry per CDR3 protein. The table records around 700,000 distinct CDR3 sequences, more than 50% of them present only once. The chain couples TRBV5-1 to TRBJ2-1; 8 bases match TRBD1. Sequences were obtained from blood. This TCR was recovered from a girl aged 2 to 9 with multiple sclerosis. Written as DNA, the CDR3 is TGCGCCAGCAGCTTGGCATCCCAGGGGGCGCAAAATGAGCAGTTCTTC. Translated: CASSLASQGAQNEQFF.